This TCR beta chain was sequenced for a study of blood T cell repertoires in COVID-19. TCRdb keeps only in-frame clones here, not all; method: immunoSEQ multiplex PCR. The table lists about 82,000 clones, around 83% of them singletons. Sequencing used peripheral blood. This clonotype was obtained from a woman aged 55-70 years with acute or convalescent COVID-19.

The CDR3 nucleotides are TGTGCCAGCAGCCGCAGTCTCTCTGGGGCCAACGTCCTGACTTTC. It encodes CASSRSLSGANVLTF. V and J are TRBV11-3 and TRBJ2-6; D call uncertain. The V end was cut by 5 bases, the J end by 0 bases, with 8 bases between. Germline V gives CDR1 SGHNT, CDR2 YENEEA. The CDR3 consists of 15 residues.